This TCR beta chain was captured by sequencing in a study of blood T cell repertoires in COVID-19. Repertoires were generated with immunoSEQ multiplex PCR, while TCRdb's copy carries only in-frame clones and drops some. The sample lists about 160,000 clones; 80% to 90% were seen once. V was cut by 3 bases and J by 5 bases, with 18 bases left in between. The germline CDR1 and CDR2 sequences are SGHVS and FQNEAQ. This CDR3 has 16 amino acids. Sequencing was done on a sample of peripheral blood. The sequence came from a woman in her sixties or seventies with COVID-19, enrolled during active disease. J is TRBJ2-3 and V is TRBV7-8; TRBD2 is a possible D gene (6 bases). The CDR3 protein is CASSFPASWRGDTQYF. The CDR3 nucleotides are TGTGCCAGCAGCTTCCCGGCTAGCTGGCGGGGAGATACGCAGTATTTT. Full variable domain (rest looked up from reference TRBV7-8 and TRBJ2-3): GAGVSQSPRYKVAKRGQDVALRCDPISGHVSLFWYQQALGQGPEFLTYFQNEAQLDKSGLPSDRFFAERPEGSVSTLKIQRTQQEDSAVYLCASSFPASWRGDTQYFGPGTRLTVL.